This T cell receptor (beta chain) derives from a study of shared clonotypes between healthy human individuals. Findings and caveats of the study: Rarefaction gave evidence that sorted-subset sequencing remained incomplete despite large depth.

As regards this clone: Its antigen remains unidentified.

Generated by immunoSEQ multiplex PCR, the TCRdb table keeps only in-frame clones and is missing some. This sample has about 2 million clones, with about 95% found just once. Naive CD8 cells, CD45RO-negative and positively selected for CCR7, excluded terminally differentiated effector memory CD45RA+ cells. Trimming took off 4 bases at V and 5 bases at J, with 15 bases between the two ends. The CDR3 consists of 14 residues. Germline loops: CDR1 MNHEY, CDR2 SVGAGI. This clonotype was obtained from a man aged 18 to 29 in good health. This chain links TRBV6-5 with TRBJ2-7; perhaps TRBD1 as D (6 bases). Sequencing was performed on naive CD8+ T cells sorted from blood. CDR3 nucleotide sequence: TGTGCCAGCAGTTTCTTACAGGGTGGCCACGAGCAGTACTTC. This translates into CASSFLQGGHEQYF.